Below are 13 T cell receptor beta chains sequenced from a single sample in a study of human T cells and chemical hapten exposure. One entry per CDR3 protein results from TCRdb running MiXCR on the RACE reads. This table holds fewer than 150,000 distinct CDR3 sequences, approximately 14% found once. Time point in this sample: patch test 1, 2 weeks after DPC sensitization. As to treatment: therapeutic diphenylcyclopropenone sensitization with weekly scalp DPC. The material sequenced was whole blood, taken in connection with sensitization to the hapten diphenylcyclopropenone (DPC). The source is a man aged 18 to 35 with alopecia areata. Some clones in this sample may be carry-over from other donors' samples.

This clonotype has ten or more counts. This chain uses TRBV7-9 with TRBJ1-2; maybe TRBD1 (6 bases). In germline, CDR1 is SEHNR, CDR2 FQNEAQ (reference sequence). The CDR3 length is 13 residues. V lost 3 bases and J 3 bases, leaving 8 bases between the germline ends. The CDR3 reads CASSFWTDYGYTF. CDR3 in DNA: TGTGCCAGCAGCTTTTGGACAGACTATGGCTACACCTTC. Looking up the rest from reference TRBV7-9 and TRBJ1-2 gives the full variable domain: DTGVSQNPRHKITKRGQNVTFRCDPISEHNRLYWYRQTLGQGPEFLTYFQNEAQLEKSRLLSDRFSAERPKGSFSTLEIQRTEQGDSAMYLCASSFWTDYGYTFGSGTRLTVV.

The chain links TRBV6-5 to TRBJ2-7; tentatively, D is TRBD1 (6 bases). The germline V gene encodes CDR1 MNHEY and CDR2 SVGAGI. Deletions cut 5 bases from V and 2 bases from J, with 13 bases between. The CDR3 loop spans 14 amino acids. The chain's CDR3 is CASSPTGTTYEQYF. CDR3 bases: TGTGCCAGCAGTCCGACAGGAACGACCTACGAGCAGTACTTC.

The genes are TRBV6-2 or TRBV6-3 and TRBJ2-1; 8 bases align to TRBD1. CDR3 length: 15 residues. Trimming at V came to 6 bases and at J to 2 bases, leaving 6 bases not matched to a gene. In germline, CDR1 is MNHEY, CDR2 SVGEGT. For the CDR3, the DNA is TGTGCCAGCAGACCCCAGGGGGCTGCCTACAATGAGCAGTTCTTC. It is translated as CASRPQGAAYNEQFF.

This clonotype has only a few counts. The rearrangement joins TRBV27 to TRBJ2-3; the D is unclear. V gave up 5 bases and J gave up 4 bases, with 10 bases separating them. CDR1 is MNHEY, CDR2 SMNVEV, per germline (reference sequence). This CDR3 is 13 amino acids long. This chain's CDR3 is CASSRTGADTQYF. CDR3 DNA sequence: TGTGCCAGCAGTCGGACGGGTGCAGATACGCAGTATTTT.

The table lists this clonotype with a few counts. The V call is TRBV18, the J call TRBJ2-7; 9 bases are a match to TRBD1. Germline V lookup: CDR1 KGHSH, CDR2 LQKENI. V was pared by 3 bases and J by 7 bases, with 4 bases of the junction left unmatched. The length of the CDR3 is 13 residues. CDR3 sequence: CASSPGDRVEQYV. The CDR3, as DNA: TGTGCCAGCTCACCGGGGGACAGGGTTGAGCAGTACGTC.

The chain links TRBV7-6 to TRBJ2-7, with 7 bases that match TRBD1. Trimming took 1 base from V and 1 from J; bases not matched to a gene: 4. The CDR3 covers 15 residues. Germline loops: CDR1 SGHVS, CDR2 FNYEAQ. This CDR3 reads CASSLGGTESYEQYF. Here the CDR3 DNA reads TGTGCCAGCAGCTTAGGAGGGACAGAGTCCTACGAGCAGTACTTC.

There are a few counts of this clonotype. The gene calls are TRBV6-2 or TRBV6-3 and TRBJ1-5, with D possibly matching TRBD1 (5 bases). CDR1 and CDR2 from the germline V gene are MNHEY and SVGEGT. The CDR3 totals 14 residues. Deletions cut 11 bases from V and 6 bases from J, with 20 bases between. CDR3 amino acids: CAARREGFTQPQHF. The CDR3 coding sequence is TGTGCCGCCCGCAGGGAGGGATTTACTCAGCCCCAGCATTTT.

The chain joins TRBV7-8 to TRBJ2-2; no clear D gene. Germline lookup yields CDR1 SGHVS and CDR2 FQNEAQ. CDR3 size: 19 residues. Trimming removed 1 base at V and 7 bases at J, with 25 bases between. Here the CDR3 DNA reads TGTGCCAGCAGCTTAGACGTGGGCACCTTAGTAAGTCATCGCGGGGAGCTGTTTTTT. Protein product: CASSLDVGTLVSHRGELFF.

This clonotype was found a few times. The rearrangement uses TRBV5-4 and TRBJ2-2; D is undetermined. The V end was cut by 0 bases, the J end by 0 bases, with 12 bases between. Per germline, CDR1 SGHNT and CDR2 YYREEE (reference sequence). The CDR3 length is 17 residues. The CDR3 DNA follows: TGTGCCAGCAGCTTGGATTTGGAAGAGGCGAACACCGGGGAGCTGTTTTTT. Encoded protein: CASSLDLEEANTGELFF.

The chain links TRBV18 to TRBJ2-2; 8 bases match TRBD1. Germline lookup yields CDR1 KGHSH and CDR2 LQKENI. This CDR3 region has 17 residues. V lost 0 bases and J lost 3; bases outside the gene matches: 6. CDR3 nucleotides: TGTGCCAGCTCACCACCAAGGACAGGGATGTACACCGGGGAGCTGTTTTTT. As protein: CASSPPRTGMYTGELFF.

The chain carries TRBV4-3 and TRBJ2-7; 7 bases align to TRBD1. From germline, CDR1 is LGHNA and CDR2 YSLEER. Trimming took 4 bases from V and 1 from J; bases not matched to a gene: 13. The CDR3 has 17 amino acids. This CDR3 is CASSPSAAGTASYEQYF. DNA of the CDR3: TGCGCCAGCAGCCCCTCGGCGGCCGGGACAGCGTCCTACGAGCAGTACTTC.

This clonotype was counted at least ten times. CDR3 loop: CASSSPRQGSNEKLFF. CDR3 in DNA: TGTGCCAGCAGCTCTCCGAGACAGGGCTCTAATGAAAAACTGTTTTTT. V gene TRBV11-1 combines with J gene TRBJ1-4; 7 nucleotides align to TRBD1. The junction had 8 bases not matched to a gene; V was cut back by 4 bases and J by 3 bases. The germline V gene encodes CDR1 SGHAT and CDR2 FQDESV (reference sequence). The CDR3 consists of 16 residues.

This clonotype turned up a few times. The chain links TRBV2 to TRBJ1-5; D is perhaps TRBD1 (6 bases). Trimming removed 6 bases at V and 7 bases at J, with 16 bases between. The CDR3 is 14 amino acids. Germline values: CDR1 SNHLY, CDR2 FYNNEI. CDR3 bases: TGTGCCAGCAGCCCCAGGGGATTTGGGCAGCCCCAGCATTTT. Its translation: CASSPRGFGQPQHF.